This is a list of T cell receptor beta chains from one sample in a study of CD4 T cells in relation to SARS-CoV-2 and coronaviruses. Profiling relied on immunoSEQ multiplex PCR, and the TCRdb table lists in-frame clones only, not all of them. The repertoire holds over 35,000 clones, with more than 60% as singletons. No antigen is known for these receptors. The sample taken for sequencing was memory CD4+ T cells from PBMCs, cultured in vitro. The source of these receptors is an adult with COVID-19. Each CDR3 is given with its conserved first and last residue. The D gene is left open where the match is weak. Size tells how often a clone was seen (once, few, many) or the class of an expanded clone, and some rows leave it out.

>TRBJ1-4|TRBV18|TRBD1|-
TGTGCCAGCTCAAAATTCCGGGACAGGGAGGCAGAAAAACTGTTTTTT
CASSKFRDREAEKLFF
>TRBJ1-3|TRBV3-1/TRBV3-2|-|few
TGTGCCAGCAGCCAAGTAGGGGTCACCTCTGGAAACACCATATATTTT
CASSQVGVTSGNTIYF
>TRBJ1-1|TRBV9|-|-
TGTGCCAGCAGCGTAGAAATGGGAACTGAAGCTTTCTTT
CASSVEMGTEAFF
>TRBJ2-1|TRBV2|-|-
TGTGCCAGCAGTGAAGAAGCCAAGCTGCAGTTCTTC
CASSEEAKLQFF
>TRBJ2-1|TRBV5-3|TRBD2|few
TGTGCCAGAAGCTCGGGACTAGCCTACAATGAGCAGTTCTTC
CARSSGLAYNEQFF
>TRBJ2-5|TRBV9|TRBD2|-
TGTGCCAGCAGCACGCGGGAGGCCCAAGAGACCCAGTACTTC
CASSTREAQETQYF
>TRBJ2-3|TRBV24-1|-|-
TGTGCCACCAGTGATTTGTCGGCTAGAGGTACGCAGTATTTT
CATSDLSARGTQYF
>TRBJ2-3|TRBV28|TRBD2|-
TGTGCCAGCAGTACCAGGTCCCCCACTAGCGGGAGGGGGGCAGATACGCAGTATTTT
CASSTRSPTSGRGADTQYF
>TRBJ2-2|TRBV11-2|TRBD1|few
TGTGCCAGCAGCTTAGTTAAGATACAGGGGACCGGGGAGCTGTTTTTT
CASSLVKIQGTGELFF
>TRBJ2-5|TRBV18|-|-
TGTGCCAGCTCATTCGGACAGTACCAAGAGACCCAGTACTTC
CASSFGQYQETQYF
>TRBJ2-2|TRBV11-3|-|once
TGTGCCAGCAAGGAATACGCGACCGGGGAGCTGTTTTTT
CASKEYATGELFF
>TRBJ1-3|TRBV18|-|-
TGTGCCAGCTCACCACCAGGGCTCGGGGCTGGAAACACCATATATTTT
CASSPPGLGAGNTIYF
>TRBJ1-6|TRBV3-1/TRBV3-2|-|-
TGTGCCAGCAGCCCCACCGGGCACTCAGGGCTTTCACCCCTCCACTTT
CASSPTGHSGLSPLHF
>TRBJ2-7|TRBV24-1|TRBD1|-
TGTGCCACCAGTGATACCGGGACAGGGATCCACGAGCAGTACTTC
CATSDTGTGIHEQYF
>TRBJ2-1|TRBV19|-|-
TGTGCCAGTAGTGATCCGGGACACGGCCTTTACAATGAGCAGTTCTTC
CASSDPGHGLYNEQFF
>TRBJ1-5|TRBV28|-|-
TGTGCCAGCAGTTTATCGCTGGGATCTCTGGGTCAGCCCCAGCATTTT
CASSLSLGSLGQPQHF
>TRBJ2-2|TRBV6-5|-|-
TGTGCCAGCATCCAGGGGTTACCCGGGGAGCTGTTTTTT
CASIQGLPGELFF
>TRBJ2-4|TRBV30|TRBD2|-
TGTGCCTGGGCGGGACTAGATTATGAAAACATTCAGTACTTC
CAWAGLDYENIQYF
>TRBJ2-3|TRBV6-5|TRBD2|-
TGTGCCAGCAGCGCCGGGACTAGCGGGAGTGATACGCAGTATTTT
CASSAGTSGSDTQYF
>TRBJ1-2|TRBV19|TRBD1|-
TGTGCCAGTAGTATTCGGACAGGGAGAAGGGACTATGGCTACACCTTC
CASSIRTGRRDYGYTF
>TRBJ2-5|TRBV11-1|-|-
TGTGCCAGCAGCTTATTACCGGGGCGTCAAGAGACCCAGTACTTC
CASSLLPGRQETQYF
>TRBJ2-7|TRBV4-3|-|-
TGCGCCAGCTCATACTTGTGGGGGATGGGAACCTACGAGCAGTACTTC
CASSYLWGMGTYEQYF
>TRBJ2-1|TRBV27|TRBD2|-
TGTGCCAGCAGTTTTAAGCGGGAGACCTACAATGAGCAGTTCTTC
CASSFKRETYNEQFF
>TRBJ2-7|TRBV18|-|-
TGTGCCAGCTCACCCTTGAGGGGTCCCCTAAACTACGAGCAGTACTTC
CASSPLRGPLNYEQYF
>TRBJ1-2|TRBV4-1|-|few
TGCGCCAGCAGCCAAGCTCAGGGCGATGGCTACACCTTC
CASSQAQGDGYTF
>TRBJ2-7|TRBV6-2/TRBV6-3|-|-
TGTGCCAGCAGTTATAACTCCGGTGGAGAGCAGTACTTC
CASSYNSGGEQYF
>TRBJ1-2|TRBV4-1|-|-
TGCGCCAGCAGCCAGACAATCGGGGGAGATGGCTACACCTTC
CASSQTIGGDGYTF
>TRBJ1-5|TRBV6-2/TRBV6-3|-|-
TGTGCCAGCAGTTACGACGGGAATCAGCCCCAGCATTTT
CASSYDGNQPQHF
>TRBJ2-1|TRBV7-3|TRBD2|-
TGTGCCAGCAGCTTTACCCGGGAGGGATACAATGAGCAGTTCTTC
CASSFTREGYNEQFF
>TRBJ2-1|TRBV6-2/TRBV6-3|TRBD2|-
TGTGCCAGCAGTTACGGGGGCGGGAGGGTAACCTACAATGAGCAGTTCTTC
CASSYGGGRVTYNEQFF
>TRBJ2-1|TRBV7-8|TRBD1|few
TGTGCCAGCAGTTTGACAGGGGGCCTAGGGTCCTACAATGAGCAGTTCTTC
CASSLTGGLGSYNEQFF
>TRBJ2-2|TRBV28|-|few
TGTGCCAGCAACCCGAGGACAGTGAAGGAGCTGTTTTTT
CASNPRTVKELFF
>TRBJ2-7|TRBV4-1|-|-
TGCGCCACATCCGGGACTCCCCTCGCTTTAGAAGAGCAGTACTTC
CATSGTPLALEEQYF
>TRBJ1-6|TRBV27|-|-
TGTGCCAGCAGTCCGGATGGGATTAATTCACCCCTCCACTTT
CASSPDGINSPLHF
>TRBJ2-7|TRBV10-2|TRBD2|-
TGCGCCAGCAGTGACGGACTAGCGGGGTCCTACGAGCAGTACTTC
CASSDGLAGSYEQYF
>TRBJ2-2|TRBV30|TRBD2|few
TGTGCCTGGAGTGTACAAAGGACTAGCGAGAACACCGGGGAGCTGTTTTTT
CAWSVQRTSENTGELFF
>TRBJ1-5|TRBV28|-|-
TGTGCCAGCCTCATTCCGGGGCCCCAGGGAAATCAGCCCCAGCATTTT
CASLIPGPQGNQPQHF
>TRBJ2-2|TRBV5-1|-|-
TGCGCCAGCAGCTTGGAAGGGGGCACCGGGGAGCTGTTTTTT
CASSLEGGTGELFF
>TRBJ2-3|TRBV28|TRBD2|-
TGTGCCAGCAGTTCAGGACTAGCGGGCCTCCTAGATACGCAGTATTTT
CASSSGLAGLLDTQYF
>TRBJ2-7|TRBV12-3/TRBV12-4|-|-
TGTGCCAGCAGTTCCCGGGCGACCTACGAGCAGTACTTC
CASSSRATYEQYF
>TRBJ2-7|TRBV28|TRBD2|-
TGTGCCAGCAGTTTCTTGGCTAGCGGGAGGTACGAGCAGTACTTC
CASSFLASGRYEQYF
>TRBJ1-2|TRBV6-6|-|-
TGTGCCAGCAGTTACGGACAGATAAGCTATGGCTACACCTTC
CASSYGQISYGYTF
>TRBJ2-2|TRBV6-5|-|-
TGTGCCAGCATACCTCCGGGGCCGAACACCGGGGAGCTGTTTTTT
CASIPPGPNTGELFF
>TRBJ1-4|TRBV2|-|-
TGTGCCAGCAAGACGTATGATGAAAAACTGTTTTTT
CASKTYDEKLFF
>TRBJ2-1|TRBV3-1/TRBV3-2|TRBD2|-
TGTGCCAGCAGCCAACAACTAGCGGTGGAGCAGTTCTTC
CASSQQLAVEQFF
>TRBJ2-7|TRBV14|TRBD1|-
TGTGCCAGCAGCCAAGAGACCTCGACAGGGGGAGGTGTCTACGAGCAGTACTTC
CASSQETSTGGGVYEQYF
>TRBJ2-5|TRBV3-1/TRBV3-2|TRBD2|-
TGTGCCAGCAGCCAGGGGACTAGCGGGAGTGGCGAGACCCAGTACTTC
CASSQGTSGSGETQYF
>TRBJ2-1|TRBV4-2|TRBD2|-
TGTGCCAGCAGCCAAGATGGGGCGGGGGGGACTAGCATGGATGAGCAGTTCTTC
CASSQDGAGGTSMDEQFF
>TRBJ2-1|TRBV23-1|-|-
TGCGCCAGCAGTCAGGGGGATGAGCAGTTCTTC
CASSQGDEQFF
>TRBJ2-1|TRBV3-1/TRBV3-2|TRBD1|-
TGTGCCAGCAGCCCGACAGGGAGCTCCTACAATGAGCAGTTCTTC
CASSPTGSSYNEQFF
>TRBJ2-3|TRBV11-2|TRBD1|-
TGTGCCAGCAGCTTATTCCCCCAGGGGGCCCTAATAGATACGCAGTATTTT
CASSLFPQGALIDTQYF
>TRBJ2-1|TRBV9|-|-
TGTGCCAGCAGCGTAGGCGGCGGATACAATGAGCAGTTCTTC
CASSVGGGYNEQFF
>TRBJ1-4|TRBV4-3|-|-
TGCGCCAGCAGCCAAGGACAACTCGAAAAACTGTTTTTT
CASSQGQLEKLFF
>TRBJ1-3|TRBV7-8|-|-
TGTGCCAGCAGCTTAGCGCGCGTTCAGGGAATTAGAAACACCATATATTTT
CASSLARVQGIRNTIYF
>TRBJ1-6|TRBV28|-|-
TGTGCCAGCAGTTTTCAGGGCCGGTCACCCCTCCACTTT
CASSFQGRSPLHF
>TRBJ2-5|TRBV3-1/TRBV3-2|-|-
TGTGCCAGCAGCCAATTGAAGACCCAGTACTTC
CASSQLKTQYF
>TRBJ2-7|TRBV28|-|-
TGTGCCAGCAGTTTGGTAGGACAGACCTACGAGCAGTACTTC
CASSLVGQTYEQYF
>TRBJ2-7|TRBV6-5|-|-
TGTGCCAGCAGTTACTCGAGTGGCCCTAGCTCCTACGAGCAGTACTTC
CASSYSSGPSSYEQYF